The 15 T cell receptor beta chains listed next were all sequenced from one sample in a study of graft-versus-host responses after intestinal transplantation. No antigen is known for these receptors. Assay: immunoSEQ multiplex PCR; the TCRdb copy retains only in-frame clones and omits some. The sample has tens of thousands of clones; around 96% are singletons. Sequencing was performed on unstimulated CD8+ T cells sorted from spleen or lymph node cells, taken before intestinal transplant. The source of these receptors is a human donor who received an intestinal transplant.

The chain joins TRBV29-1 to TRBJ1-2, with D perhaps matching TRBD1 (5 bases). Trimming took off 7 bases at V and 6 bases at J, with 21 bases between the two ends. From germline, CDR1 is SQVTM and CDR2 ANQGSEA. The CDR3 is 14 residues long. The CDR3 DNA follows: TGCAGCGCCGTCGGCTTTCAGGGTGAACATGGCTACACCTTC. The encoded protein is CSAVGFQGEHGYTF.

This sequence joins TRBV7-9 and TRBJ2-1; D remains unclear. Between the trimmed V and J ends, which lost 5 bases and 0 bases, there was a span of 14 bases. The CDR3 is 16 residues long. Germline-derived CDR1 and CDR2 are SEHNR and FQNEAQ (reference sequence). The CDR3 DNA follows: TGTGCCAGCAGCACCTTTGAGTCCGACTCCTACAATGAGCAGTTCTTC. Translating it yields CASSTFESDSYNEQFF.

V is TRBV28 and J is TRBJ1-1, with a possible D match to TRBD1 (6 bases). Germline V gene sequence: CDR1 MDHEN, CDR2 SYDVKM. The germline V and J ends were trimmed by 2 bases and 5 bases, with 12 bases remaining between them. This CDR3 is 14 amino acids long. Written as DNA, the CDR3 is TGTGCCAGCAGTTTAGCAGGGGATGGGACTGAAGCTTTCTTT. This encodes CASSLAGDGTEAFF.

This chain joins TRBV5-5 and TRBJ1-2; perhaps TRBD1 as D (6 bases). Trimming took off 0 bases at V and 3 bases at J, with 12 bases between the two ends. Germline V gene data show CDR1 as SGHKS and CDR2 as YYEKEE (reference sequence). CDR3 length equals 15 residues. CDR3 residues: CASSLVGGADYGYTF. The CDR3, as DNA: TGTGCCAGCAGCTTGGTTGGGGGCGCAGACTATGGCTACACCTTC.

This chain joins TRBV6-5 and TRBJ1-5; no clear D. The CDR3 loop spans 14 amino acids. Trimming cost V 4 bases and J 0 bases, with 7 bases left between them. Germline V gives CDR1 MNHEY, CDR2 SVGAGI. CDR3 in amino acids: CASSSGLSNQPQHF. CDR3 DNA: TGTGCCAGCAGTTCCGGACTTAGCAATCAGCCCCAGCATTTT.

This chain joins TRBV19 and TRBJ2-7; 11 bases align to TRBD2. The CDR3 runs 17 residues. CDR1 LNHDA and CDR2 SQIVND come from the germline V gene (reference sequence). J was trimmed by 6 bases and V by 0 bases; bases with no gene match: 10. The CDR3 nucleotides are TGTGCCAGTAGTATAGACCCATTACTAGCGGGAGACAGCGAGCAGTACTTC. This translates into CASSIDPLLAGDSEQYF.

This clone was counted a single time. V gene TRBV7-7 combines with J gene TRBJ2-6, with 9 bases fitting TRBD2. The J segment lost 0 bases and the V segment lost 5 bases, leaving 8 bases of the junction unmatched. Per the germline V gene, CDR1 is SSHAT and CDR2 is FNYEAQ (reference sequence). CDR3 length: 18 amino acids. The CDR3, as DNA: TGTGCCAGCAGCCCACTAGCGGGCGCAACCTCTGGGGCCAACGTCCTGACTTTC. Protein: CASSPLAGATSGANVLTF.

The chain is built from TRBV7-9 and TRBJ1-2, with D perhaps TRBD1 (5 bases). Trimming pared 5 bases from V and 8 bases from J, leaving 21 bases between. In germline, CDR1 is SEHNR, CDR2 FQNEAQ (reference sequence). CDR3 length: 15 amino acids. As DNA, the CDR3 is TGTGCCAGCAGCCCGGTGGGGGACCCCACGGAGGGCTACACCTTC. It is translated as CASSPVGDPTEGYTF. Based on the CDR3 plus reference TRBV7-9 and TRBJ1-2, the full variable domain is DTGVSQNPRHKITKRGQNVTFRCDPISEHNRLYWYRQTLGQGPEFLTYFQNEAQLEKSRLLSDRFSAERPKGSFSTLEIQRTEQGDSAMYLCASSPVGDPTEGYTFGSGTRLTVV.

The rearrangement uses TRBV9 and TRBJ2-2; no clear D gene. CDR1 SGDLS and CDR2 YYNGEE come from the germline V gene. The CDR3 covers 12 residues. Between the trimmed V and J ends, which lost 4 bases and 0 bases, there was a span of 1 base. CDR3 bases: TGTGCCAGCAGCTCGAACACCGGGGAGCTGTTTTTT. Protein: CASSSNTGELFF.

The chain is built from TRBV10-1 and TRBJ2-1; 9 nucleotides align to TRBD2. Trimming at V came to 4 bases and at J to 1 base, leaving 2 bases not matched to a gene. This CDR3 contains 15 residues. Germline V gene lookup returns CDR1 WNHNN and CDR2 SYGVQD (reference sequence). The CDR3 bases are TGCGCCAGCAGTGCTAGCGGGATATCCTACAATGAGCAGTTCTTC. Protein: CASSASGISYNEQFF.

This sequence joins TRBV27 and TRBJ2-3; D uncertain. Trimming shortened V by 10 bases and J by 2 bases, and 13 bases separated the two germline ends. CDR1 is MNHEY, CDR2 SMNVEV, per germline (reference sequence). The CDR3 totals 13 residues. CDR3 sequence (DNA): TGTGCCATCGCCAGTACCTTCACAGATACGCAGTATTTT. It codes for CAIASTFTDTQYF.

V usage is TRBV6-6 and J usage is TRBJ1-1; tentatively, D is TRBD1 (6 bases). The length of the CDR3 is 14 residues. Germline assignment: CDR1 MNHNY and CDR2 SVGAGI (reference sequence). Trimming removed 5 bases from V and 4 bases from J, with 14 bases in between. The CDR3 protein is CASSTAGVATEAFF. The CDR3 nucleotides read TGTGCCAGCAGTACTGCAGGGGTTGCCACTGAAGCTTTCTTT.

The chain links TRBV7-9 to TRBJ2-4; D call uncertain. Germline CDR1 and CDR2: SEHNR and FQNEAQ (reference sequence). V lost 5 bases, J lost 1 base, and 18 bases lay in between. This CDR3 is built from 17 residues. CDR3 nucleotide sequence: TGTGCCAGCAGCCAGGATCCCCAGTTTGTCGCCAAAAACATTCAGTACTTC. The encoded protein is CASSQDPQFVAKNIQYF. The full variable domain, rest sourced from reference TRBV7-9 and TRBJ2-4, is DTGVSQNPRHKITKRGQNVTFRCDPISEHNRLYWYRQTLGQGPEFLTYFQNEAQLEKSRLLSDRFSAERPKGSFSTLEIQRTEQGDSAMYLCASSQDPQFVAKNIQYFGAGTRLSVL.

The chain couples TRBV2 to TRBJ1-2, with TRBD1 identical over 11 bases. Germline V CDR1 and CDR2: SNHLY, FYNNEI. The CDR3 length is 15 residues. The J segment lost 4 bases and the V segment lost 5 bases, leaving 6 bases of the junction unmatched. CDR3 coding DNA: TGTGCCAGCAGTCCGTGGACAGGGGGCGGCTATGGCTACACCTTC. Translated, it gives CASSPWTGGGYGYTF.

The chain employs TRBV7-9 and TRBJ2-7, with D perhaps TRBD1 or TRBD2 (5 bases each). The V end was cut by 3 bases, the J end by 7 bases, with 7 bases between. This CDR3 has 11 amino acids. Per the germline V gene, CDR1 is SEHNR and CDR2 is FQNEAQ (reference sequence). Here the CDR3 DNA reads TGTGCCAGCAGCTTGGGGACGGAGCAGTACTTC. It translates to CASSLGTEQYF.